This TCR beta chain was captured by sequencing in a study of shared clonotypes between healthy human individuals. CD45RO-negative, CCR7-selected cells formed the naive CD8 fraction, which excluded terminally differentiated effector memory CD45RA+ cells. This table comes from immunoSEQ multiplex PCR, and its TCRdb copy is limited to in-frame clones, with some not included. The sample has hundreds of thousands of clones; around 93% are singletons. Germline CDR1 and CDR2: SGHNT and YENEEA. Trimming removed 0 bases from V and 5 bases from J; junction bases left unmatched: 9. CDR3 length: 18 amino acids. The sequence derives from a man under 40 in good health. The source material was naive CD8+ T cells sorted from blood. The chain combines TRBV11-3 with TRBJ2-2, with TRBD2 identical over 10 bases. The CDR3 DNA is TGTGCCAGCAGCTTAGATACGGCTAGCGGGAGACAGACCGGGGAGCTGTTTTTT. It specifies CASSLDTASGRQTGELFF.